Presented here are 19 T cell receptor beta chains from one specimen sequenced in a study of blood T cell repertoires in COVID-19. Repertoires were generated with immunoSEQ multiplex PCR, while TCRdb's copy carries only in-frame clones and drops some. The sample includes around 260,000 clones, 85% of them seen just once. The source material was peripheral blood. The receptors here all came from a human donor in a cohort sampled during active COVID-19.

The chain has TRBV2 and TRBJ1-5; D is perhaps TRBD1 (5 bases). Trimming stripped 8 bases from V and 7 bases from J, with 21 bases between. Germline V gene lookup returns CDR1 SNHLY and CDR2 FYNNEI. The CDR3 is 15 amino acids. The CDR3 DNA follows: TGTGCCAGCGAATTAGTTCGGGGGGGAGGACAGCCCCAGCATTTT. Amino acid sequence: CASELVRGGGQPQHF.

This clone appeared once. The rearrangement joins TRBV9 to TRBJ2-3; 7 positions match TRBD2. V trimming: 5 bases; J trimming: 3 bases; junction bases outside the gene matches: 3. The CDR3 contains 13 residues. Germline CDR1 and CDR2: SGDLS and YYNGEE. In nucleotides, the CDR3 is TGTGCCAGCAGATCCGGGGGGACAGATACGCAGTATTTT. Translating it yields CASRSGGTDTQYF.

The J gene is TRBJ2-4, the V gene TRBV7-6; D may be TRBD1 (6 bases). Germline V CDR1 and CDR2: SGHVS, FNYEAQ. The V gene lost 1 base and the J gene lost 8 bases, with 15 bases spanning the gap. CDR3 length equals 15 residues. The CDR3 reads CASSLGSGDLDIQYF. In nucleotides, the CDR3 is TGTGCCAGCAGCTTAGGGTCAGGGGATTTAGACATTCAGTACTTC.

The rearrangement links TRBV6-1 to TRBJ1-6; D is unclear. The CDR3 has 13 residues. Germline V CDR1 and CDR2: MNHNS, SASEGT. V was cut by 8 bases and J by 10 bases, with 15 bases left in between. CDR3 nucleotides: TGTGCCAGCGGGGAAGCAAGGAGATCACCCCTCCACTTT. This encodes CASGEARRSPLHF.

The genes are TRBV5-4 and TRBJ2-3; 8 nucleotides line up with TRBD2. The germline V gene encodes CDR1 SGHNT and CDR2 YYREEE (reference sequence). This CDR3 is built from 16 residues. V gave up 4 bases and J gave up 0 bases; unmatched junction bases: 7. The DNA for the CDR3 is TGTGCCAGCAGCCCGGTGGCTAGCGGGAGCACAGATACGCAGTATTTT. It is translated as CASSPVASGSTDTQYF.

This chain connects TRBV5-1 to TRBJ2-1, with D possibly matching TRBD2 (6 bases). V lost 4 bases to trimming and J lost 7 bases, with 12 bases between them. CDR3 length equals 13 residues. Germline V gene lookup returns CDR1 SGHRS and CDR2 YFSETQ. CDR3 protein: CASSVSGSNEQFF. The CDR3 DNA reads TGCGCCAGCAGCGTCTCCGGGAGTAATGAGCAGTTCTTC.

The table lists this clone with a few counts. The chain joins TRBV29-1 to TRBJ1-1; TRBD1 is a possible D gene (5 bases). Germline lookup yields CDR1 SQVTM and CDR2 ANQGSEA. Trimming removed 8 bases from V and 3 bases from J, with 13 bases in between. The CDR3 contains 12 residues. CDR3 DNA: TGCAGCCTCGGGGCGGGAGACACTGAAGCTTTCTTT. Its translation: CSLGAGDTEAFF.

V and J are TRBV7-9 and TRBJ2-5; TRBD2 agrees at 8 bases. The CDR3 consists of 16 residues. With 4 bases clipped from V and 5 bases from J, the junction kept 12 bases outside the gene matches. Germline CDR1 is SEHNR and CDR2 is FQNEAQ (reference sequence). CDR3 coding DNA: TGTGCCAGCAGCTACACCGGGACTAGTGTCGGGGAGACCCAGTACTTC. It yields the protein CASSYTGTSVGETQYF.

The chain employs TRBV4-2 and TRBJ1-1; D is ambiguous. The CDR3 totals 14 residues. With 4 bases removed from V and 1 base from J, the gap between germline ends came to 10 bases. Germline lookup yields CDR1 LGHNA and CDR2 YNFKEQ. CDR3 protein: CASSRGLWNTEAFF. The CDR3 coding sequence is TGTGCCAGCAGCCGTGGGCTCTGGAACACTGAAGCTTTCTTT.

The chain has TRBV28 and TRBJ1-5; no clear D. There are 12 residues in the CDR3. CDR1 and CDR2 from the germline V gene are MDHEN and SYDVKM. V was cut by 10 bases and J by 7 bases, with 14 bases left in between. CDR3 in amino acids: CATAPPRQPQHF. As DNA, the CDR3 is TGTGCCACCGCACCCCCTCGGCAGCCCCAGCATTTT.

The chain uses TRBV10-3 and TRBJ2-7; D remains ambiguous. Germline-derived CDR1 and CDR2 are ENHRY and SYGVKD. V gave up 10 bases and J gave up 0 bases, with 16 bases separating them. CDR3 size: 14 residues. DNA of the CDR3: TGTGCCACACTCGGAACGGAGAGCTCCTACGAGCAGTACTTC. Encoded protein: CATLGTESSYEQYF.

V usage is TRBV29-1 and J usage is TRBJ2-7; TRBD2 agrees at 10 bases. The CDR3 has 12 residues. Germline CDR1 SQVTM, CDR2 ANQGSEA. Trimming removed 7 bases from V and 3 bases from J; junction bases left unmatched: 3. The DNA of the CDR3 is TGCAGCGGCCAGCGGGAGGGCTACGAGCAGTACTTC. Amino acid sequence: CSGQREGYEQYF.

The chain combines TRBV7-3 with TRBJ1-1; D unclear. V was pared by 4 bases and J by 1 base, with 13 bases between. Germline V CDR1 and CDR2: SGHTA, FQGTGA. The CDR3 consists of 15 residues. The DNA of the CDR3 is TGTGCCAGCAGCTCCACACATGGGAGGAACACTGAAGCTTTCTTT. Translated, it gives CASSSTHGRNTEAFF.

The chain couples TRBV5-1 to TRBJ2-2; D is perhaps TRBD2 (5 bases). CDR1 is SGHRS, CDR2 YFSETQ, per germline. The CDR3 length is 14 residues. V lost 1 base and J lost 4, with 8 bases in between. The CDR3 coding sequence is TGCGCCAGCAGCTTGCGCGAGGGCACCGGGGAGCTGTTTTTT. The encoded protein is CASSLREGTGELFF.

A single count supports this clone. This chain joins TRBV18 and TRBJ1-6; 8 positions agree with TRBD1. The J segment lost 7 bases and the V segment lost 4 bases, leaving 3 bases of the junction unmatched. This CDR3 is 14 amino acids long. In germline, CDR1 is KGHSH, CDR2 LQKENI. In DNA form, the CDR3 reads TGTGCCAGCTCACGCGGGACAGGCAATTCACCCCTCCACTTT. Protein product: CASSRGTGNSPLHF. Variable domain in full (rest from reference TRBV18 and TRBJ1-6): NAGVMQNPRHLVRRRGQEARLRCSPMKGHSHVYWYRQLPEEGLKFMVYLQKENIIDESGMPKERFSAEFPKEGPSILRIQQVVRGDSAAYFCASSRGTGNSPLHFGNGTRLTVT.

The chain uses TRBV19 and TRBJ1-6, with 7 bases fitting TRBD1. The V gene's germline CDR1 is LNHDA and CDR2 SQIVND (reference sequence). There are 14 residues in the CDR3. V dropped 6 bases and J dropped 5; count of bases not matched to a gene: 4. The CDR3 coding sequence is TGTGCCAGTAGGGTGGGACAGCATAATTCACCCCTCCACTTT. This gives the protein CASRVGQHNSPLHF.

The chain carries TRBV5-4 and TRBJ1-1; a weak D match, TRBD1 (6 bases). The ends were cut back, 3 bases at V and 0 bases at J, with 15 bases in the middle. The length of the CDR3 is 16 residues. Per germline, CDR1 SGHNT and CDR2 YYREEE (reference sequence). CDR3 sequence reads: CASSSGGQRMNTEAFF. CDR3 bases: TGTGCCAGCAGCTCCGGAGGACAGAGAATGAACACTGAAGCTTTCTTT.

This clone has only one observation. In the same sample, other DNA sequences code for this CDR3. V usage is TRBV5-1 and J usage is TRBJ2-7; TRBD2 matches at 9 bases. Looked up from germline, CDR1 is SGHRS and CDR2 is YFSETQ. The trim removed 0 bases at V and 3 bases at J, leaving 1 base unmatched. This CDR3 is 14 amino acids long. In DNA form, the CDR3 reads TGCGCCAGCAGCTTGGGACTAGCGGACTACGAGCAGTACTTC. Translation: CASSLGLADYEQYF.

The V gene is TRBV2, the J gene TRBJ2-7; 8 bases agree with TRBD2. In germline, CDR1 is SNHLY, CDR2 FYNNEI. J lost 3 bases, V lost 6 bases, and 7 bases had no gene match. The CDR3 covers 14 residues. CDR3 sequence reads: CASSLTGTSYEQYF. CDR3 nucleotide sequence: TGTGCCAGCAGCCTCACCGGGACTAGCTACGAGCAGTACTTC.